The clone carrying this TCR beta chain was seen a few times. The data stem from a study of T-cell memory formation after mild COVID-19. TCRdb re-derived calls from the 5' RACE reads in MiXCR, one entry per CDR3 protein. There are roughly 300,000 distinct CDR3 sequences in the sample; about 17% occur only once, and roughly 24% lies in the top ten. The V gene's germline CDR1 is LGHNA and CDR2 YSLEER. CDR3 length: 15 amino acids. Deletions cut 0 bases from V and 2 bases from J, with 10 bases between. This clonotype was obtained from a man aged 18 to 30 who had mild COVID-19 (a few samples of this study predate the infection). Cell type and time point are not known. The gene calls are TRBV4-3 and TRBJ1-1; no clear D. Sequenced: PBMCs or a T cell subset sorted from them (not recorded which). The CDR3 region is CASSQEQGLNTEAFF. CDR3 nucleotides: TGCGCCAGCAGCCAAGAACAAGGTCTTAACACTGAAGCTTTCTTT.